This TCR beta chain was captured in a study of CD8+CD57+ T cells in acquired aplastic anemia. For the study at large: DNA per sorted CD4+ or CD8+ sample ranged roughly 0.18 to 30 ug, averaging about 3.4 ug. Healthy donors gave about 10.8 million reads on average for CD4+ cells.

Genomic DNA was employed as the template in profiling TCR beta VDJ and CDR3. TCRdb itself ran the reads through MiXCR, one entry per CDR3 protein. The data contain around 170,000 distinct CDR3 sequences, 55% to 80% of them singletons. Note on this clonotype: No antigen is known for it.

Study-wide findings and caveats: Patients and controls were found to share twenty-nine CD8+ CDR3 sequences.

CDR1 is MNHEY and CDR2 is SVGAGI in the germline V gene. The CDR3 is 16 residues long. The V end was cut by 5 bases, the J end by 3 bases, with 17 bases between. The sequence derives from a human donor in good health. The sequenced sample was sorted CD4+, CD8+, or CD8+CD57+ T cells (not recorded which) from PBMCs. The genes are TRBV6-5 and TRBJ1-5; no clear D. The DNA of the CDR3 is TGTGCCAGCAGTGAATTGGCAGGACGGGTCAATCAGCCCCAGCATTTT. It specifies CASSELAGRVNQPQHF.